The present T cell receptor beta chain was sequenced within a study of T cells in localized non-small cell lung cancer. Study-wide findings and caveats: Sequencing was restricted to one tumor region; therefore, heterogeneity remains possible. Of the tissues analyzed, uninvolved adjacent lung showed maximal T cell clonality, greater than tumor. Turning up in adjacent lung were a median around 60 of the top 100 tumor clones.

Assay used: immunoSEQ multiplex PCR; TCRdb lists only in-frame clones, some missing. The sample records about 2,100 clones, approximately 40% being singletons. Germline V gene lookup returns CDR1 WSHSY and CDR2 SAAADI. This CDR3 comprises 15 residues. V gave up 2 bases and J gave up 0 bases; unmatched junction bases: 2. This clone was seen once. Antigen: not known. The clonotype comes from a male donor at least 60 years old with stage II squamous cell lung carcinoma. The chain combines TRBV10-2 with TRBJ2-3, with 7 positions matching TRBD2. The sample was lung tumor tissue, taken before any cancer treatment. CDR3 residues: CASSEAGVSTDTQYF. Written as DNA, the CDR3 is TGCGCCAGCAGTGAGGCGGGAGTGAGCACAGATACGCAGTATTTT.